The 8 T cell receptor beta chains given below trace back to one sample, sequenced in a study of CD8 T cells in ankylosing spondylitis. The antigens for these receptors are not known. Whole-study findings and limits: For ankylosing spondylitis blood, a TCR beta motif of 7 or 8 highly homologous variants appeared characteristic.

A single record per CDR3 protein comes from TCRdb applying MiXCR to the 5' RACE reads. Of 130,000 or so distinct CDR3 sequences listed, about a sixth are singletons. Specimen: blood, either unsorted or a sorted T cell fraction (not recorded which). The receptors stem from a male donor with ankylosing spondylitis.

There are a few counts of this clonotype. In DNA, the CDR3 is TGTGCCAGCAGCTTAGCGGGGTCTGAGCAGTTCTTC. Residues: CASSLAGSEQFF. V and J are TRBV27 and TRBJ2-1; 8 bases line up with TRBD2. CDR1 and CDR2 from the germline V gene are MNHEY and SMNVEV (reference sequence). V lost 6 bases and J lost 9; bases outside the gene matches: 4. The CDR3 length is 12 residues.

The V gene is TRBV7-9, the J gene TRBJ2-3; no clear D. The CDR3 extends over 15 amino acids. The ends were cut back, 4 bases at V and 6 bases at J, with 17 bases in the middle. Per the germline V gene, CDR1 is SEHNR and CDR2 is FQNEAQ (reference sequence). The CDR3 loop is CASSYPGPSFDTQYF. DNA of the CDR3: TGTGCCAGCAGCTACCCCGGACCCTCGTTTGATACGCAGTATTTT.

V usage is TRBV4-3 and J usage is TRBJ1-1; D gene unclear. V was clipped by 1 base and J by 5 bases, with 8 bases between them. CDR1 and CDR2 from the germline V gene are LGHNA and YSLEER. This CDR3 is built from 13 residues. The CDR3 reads CASSQVGRTEAFF. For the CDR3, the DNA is TGCGCCAGCAGCCAAGTCGGTCGGACTGAAGCTTTCTTT.

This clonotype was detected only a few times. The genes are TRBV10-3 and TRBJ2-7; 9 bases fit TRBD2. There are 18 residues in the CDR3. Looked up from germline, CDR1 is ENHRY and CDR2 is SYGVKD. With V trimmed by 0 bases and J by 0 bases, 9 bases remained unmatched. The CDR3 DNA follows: TGTGCCATCAGTGAGTCGAACGGACTAGCGAGAAGCTCCTACGAGCAGTACTTC. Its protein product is CAISESNGLARSSYEQYF.

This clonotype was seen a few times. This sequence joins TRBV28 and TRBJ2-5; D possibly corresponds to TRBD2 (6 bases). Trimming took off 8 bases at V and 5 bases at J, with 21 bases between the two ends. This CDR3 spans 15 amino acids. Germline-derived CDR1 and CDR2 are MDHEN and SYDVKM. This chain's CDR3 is CASWTKGTLMETQYF. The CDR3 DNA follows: TGTGCCAGCTGGACTAAGGGCACTTTGATGGAGACCCAGTACTTC. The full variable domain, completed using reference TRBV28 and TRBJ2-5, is DVKVTQSSRYLVKRTGEKVFLECVQDMDHENMFWYRQDPGLGLRLIYFSYDVKMKEKGDIPEGYSVSREKKERFSLILESASTNQTSMYLCASWTKGTLMETQYFGPGTRLLVL.

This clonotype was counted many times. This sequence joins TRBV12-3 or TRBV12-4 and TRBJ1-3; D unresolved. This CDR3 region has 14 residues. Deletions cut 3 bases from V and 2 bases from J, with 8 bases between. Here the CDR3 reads CASSLWGAGNTIYF. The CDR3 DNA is TGTGCCAGCAGTTTGTGGGGAGCTGGAAACACCATATATTTT.

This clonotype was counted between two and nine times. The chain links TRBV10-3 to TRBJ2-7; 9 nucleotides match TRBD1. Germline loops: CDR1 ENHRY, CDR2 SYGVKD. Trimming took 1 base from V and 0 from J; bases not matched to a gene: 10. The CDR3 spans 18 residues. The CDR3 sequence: CAISEWAPGQGSSYEQYF. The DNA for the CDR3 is TGTGCCATCAGTGAGTGGGCTCCGGGACAGGGAAGCTCCTACGAGCAGTACTTC.

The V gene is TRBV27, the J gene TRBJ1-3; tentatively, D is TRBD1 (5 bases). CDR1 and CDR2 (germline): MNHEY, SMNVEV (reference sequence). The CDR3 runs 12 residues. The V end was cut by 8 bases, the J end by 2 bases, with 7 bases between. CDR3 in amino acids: CASSGPGNTIYF. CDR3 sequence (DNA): TGTGCCAGCTCGGGGCCTGGAAACACCATATATTTT.